The rows below give T cell receptor beta chains drawn from one sample of a study of T cell responses to AZD1222 COVID-19 vaccine. TCRdb's table, derived via immunoSEQ multiplex PCR, lists solely in-frame clones and lacks some. The repertoire holds approximately 94,000 clones, approximately 90% seen once, with 1.8% in the top ten. The sequencing used peripheral blood, collected on day 0 of AZD1222 vaccination. These receptors all come from an adult in good health. CDR3s include the opening cysteine and the closing phenylalanine or tryptophan. The D gene is left open where the match is weak. The size of a clone is reported for some rows only, either as once, few or many, or as a class for expanded clones.

V,J,D,size,DNA,CDR3
TRBV28,TRBJ1-6,.,.,TGTGCCAGCAGTTTACGGGGACATAATAATTCACCCCTCCACTTT,CASSLRGHNNSPLHF
TRBV7-2,TRBJ2-3,.,.,TGTGCCAGCAGGGAAGGGTATACGCAGTATTTT,CASREGYTQYF
TRBV6-4,TRBJ2-3,.,.,TGTGCCAGCAGTGAAAGCCTAGATAGCACAGATACGCAGTATTTT,CASSESLDSTDTQYF
TRBV24-1,TRBJ2-5,TRBD1,.,TGTGCCACCAGTGATTGGCCGGGACAGGGACTGAGGGAAGAGACCCAGTACTTC,CATSDWPGQGLREETQYF
TRBV10-1,TRBJ2-3,.,.,TGCGCCAGCAGTGATACGGCAGATACGCAGTATTTT,CASSDTADTQYF
TRBV5-1,TRBJ2-2,.,.,TGCGCCAGCAGCGCCTGGCCCCGGCAGGGGAGGACCGGGGAGCTGTTTTTT,CASSAWPRQGRTGELFF
TRBV5-1,TRBJ2-2,.,once,TGCGCCAGCAGCTCCACCGGGACAAAGAACACCGGGGAGCTGTTTTTT,CASSSTGTKNTGELFF
TRBV7-3,TRBJ2-1,.,.,TGTGCCAGCAGCCCCCTGAGGGGATCGGGGCAGGGTGAGCAGTTCTTC,CASSPLRGSGQGEQFF
TRBV7-2,TRBJ1-4,.,.,TGTGCCAGCAGCTTACTGGGGGGTAATGAAAAACTGTTTTTT,CASSLLGGNEKLFF
TRBV6-2/TRBV6-3,TRBJ2-2,TRBD1,.,TGTGCCAGCAGTTACCCCGTACAGGGGGTTAAGACCGGGGAGCTGTTTTTT,CASSYPVQGVKTGELFF
TRBV20-1,TRBJ2-7,TRBD2,.,TGCAGTGCTAGTGGCGGGAGGGCATTTGGCGAGCAGTACTTC,CSASGGRAFGEQYF
TRBV3-1/TRBV3-2,TRBJ2-5,.,.,TGTGCCAGCGGGGGCAGCCAGACCCAGTACTTC,CASGGSQTQYF
TRBV7-2,TRBJ1-3,.,.,TGTGCCAGCAGCTCGCGACAGGTGGCTGGAAACACCATATATTTT,CASSSRQVAGNTIYF
TRBV6-6,TRBJ1-1,.,.,TGTGCCAGCAAAGAACCCCCAGGGGTGAGGACTGAAGCTTTCTTT,CASKEPPGVRTEAFF
TRBV18,TRBJ1-4,TRBD1,.,TGTGCCAGCTCACGAGACAGGGCTGAAGAAAAACTGTTTTTT,CASSRDRAEEKLFF
TRBV12-3/TRBV12-4,TRBJ2-1,.,.,TGTGCCAGCAGTACTCTAGCGAATGAGCAGTTCTTC,CASSTLANEQFF
TRBV14,TRBJ2-7,TRBD2,few,TGTGCCAGCAGCCTTGGACTAGCGGGCCAGCGCCCCCTCCCCTACGAGCAGTACTTC,CASSLGLAGQRPLPYEQYF
TRBV24-1,TRBJ2-7,.,.,TGTGCCACCAGTAATCAGGGCTACGAGCAGTACTTC,CATSNQGYEQYF
TRBV29-1,TRBJ2-3,.,.,TGCAGCGCGAGGGACCCTACAGATACGCAGTATTTT,CSARDPTDTQYF
TRBV6-2/TRBV6-3,TRBJ2-2,TRBD1,.,TGTGCCAGCAGTCCGCAGGGACAGGGGGCTGCGGAGCTGTTTTTT,CASSPQGQGAAELFF
TRBV28,TRBJ2-7,.,.,TGTGCCAGCAGTTTCTATTTTAAATTGGGTTTAAGGGGCCTCCACGAGCAGTACTTC,CASSFYFKLGLRGLHEQYF
TRBV27,TRBJ1-6,.,.,TGTGCCAGCAGCTCGGCAGACAGCTCCTATAATTCACCCCTCCACTTT,CASSSADSSYNSPLHF
TRBV5-6,TRBJ2-3,.,.,TGTGCCAGCAGCTTGATGGCGGCCCCGGGGACGGATACGCAGTATTTT,CASSLMAAPGTDTQYF
TRBV6-5,TRBJ1-2,TRBD1,.,TGTGCCAGCAGTTACAGCCAGGGGGCTGGCGGCTACACCTTC,CASSYSQGAGGYTF
TRBV2,TRBJ1-2,TRBD1,.,TGTGCCAGCAGTACCGGGACAGGGTATGATGGCTACACCTTC,CASSTGTGYDGYTF
TRBV7-8,TRBJ1-1,.,.,TGTGCCAGCAGCCCCCCCCCAGCCGACACTGAAGCTTTCTTT,CASSPPPADTEAFF
TRBV29-1,TRBJ2-7,TRBD2,.,TGCAGCGCATCCTCTAGCGGGAGGATATACGAGCAGTACTTC,CSASSSGRIYEQYF
TRBV6-1,TRBJ1-4,.,.,TGTGCCAGCAGTGAATACAGTGAAGGGGCAACTAATGAAAAACTGTTTTTT,CASSEYSEGATNEKLFF
TRBV4-1,TRBJ2-7,.,.,TGCGCCAGCAGCCTACCCTGGGCACGAGCCCACGAGCAGTACTTC,CASSLPWARAHEQYF